A single sample gave rise to the 27 T cell receptor beta chains below, sequenced in a study of T-cell reconstitution after alpha-beta-depleted transplantation in children. The TCRbeta library incorporated unique molecular identifiers. A single record per CDR3 protein comes from TCRdb applying MiXCR to the PCR reads. Among hundreds of thousands of distinct CDR3 sequences listed, 15% to 20% were seen once. Sequenced material: PBMCs, mostly from graft donor cells, taken 360 days after TCRalphabeta/CD19-depleted stem cell transplant. Receptor source: a male patient between 2 and 15 years old who had a stem cell transplant for acute lymphoblastic leukemia, so the T cells may come from the graft donor.

This clonotype was recorded a few times. J is TRBJ2-7 and V is TRBV7-9; D gene ambiguous. V lost 3 bases and J lost 9, with 21 bases in between. The CDR3 consists of 15 residues. Germline CDR1 and CDR2: SEHNR and FQNEAQ (reference sequence). The CDR3 bases are TGTGCCAGCAGCTTGGGCTCCGGATCCTCCGTTCGGCAGTACTTC. The encoded protein is CASSLGSGSSVRQYF.

The chain links TRBV4-2 to TRBJ2-7, with D possibly being TRBD1 or TRBD2 (5 bases each). Between the trimmed V and J ends, which lost 10 bases and 2 bases, there was a span of 15 bases. Germline lookup yields CDR1 LGHNA and CDR2 YNFKEQ. The CDR3 consists of 13 residues. CDR3 nucleotides: TGTGCCATCGGCTTGGGGGAAACCTACGAGCAGTACTTC. Its protein product is CAIGLGETYEQYF.

This clonotype has ten or more counts. The V call is TRBV4-3, the J call TRBJ1-3; a possible D gene is TRBD1 (6 bases). Trimming took 0 bases from V and 1 from J, leaving 10 bases between them. Germline values: CDR1 LGHNA, CDR2 YSLEER. This CDR3 has 16 residues. As DNA, the CDR3 is TGCGCCAGCAGCCAAGAGACAGGTTATTCTGGAAACACCATATATTTT. Encoded protein: CASSQETGYSGNTIYF.

The chain joins TRBV19 to TRBJ2-7, with a possible D match to TRBD2 (6 bases). This CDR3 comprises 13 residues. The V end lost 4 bases, the J end lost 3 bases, and 10 bases lay between the germline ends. Germline V lookup: CDR1 LNHDA, CDR2 SQIVND (reference sequence). CDR3 nucleotides: TGTGCCAGTAGTACCCTGCGGGGCTACGAGCAGTACTTC. Its protein product is CASSTLRGYEQYF.

This chain joins TRBV20-1 and TRBJ2-1; D tentatively fits TRBD1 or TRBD2 (6 bases each). Germline loops: CDR1 DFQATT, CDR2 SNEGSKA (reference sequence). The CDR3 totals 16 residues. V dropped 2 bases and J dropped 6 bases, with 20 bases sitting between them. Written as DNA, the CDR3 is TGCAGTGCTAGAACAAGGGGGGATGTAGGGGCCAATGAGCAGTTCTTC. It specifies CSARTRGDVGANEQFF.

This clonotype was counted ten times or more. This chain joins TRBV4-3 and TRBJ2-3; 11 bases fit TRBD2. The V gene's germline CDR1 is LGHNA and CDR2 YSLEER. The V segment lost 1 base and the J segment 4 bases; nucleotides outside the gene matches: 4. This CDR3 region has 16 residues. CDR3 coding DNA: TGCGCCAGCAGCCAAGTGGGTAGCGGGAGGGCAGATACGCAGTATTTT. Translation gives CASSQVGSGRADTQYF.

The chain carries TRBV5-1 and TRBJ2-1, with 11 bases matching TRBD2. V dropped 4 bases and J dropped 4; count of bases not matched to a gene: 4. This CDR3 has 15 amino acids. Germline V gives CDR1 SGHRS, CDR2 YFSETQ. CDR3 DNA sequence: TGCGCCAGCAGCAATAGCGGGAGGGTTTACAATGAGCAGTTCTTC. Residues: CASSNSGRVYNEQFF.

This chain connects TRBV5-1 to TRBJ2-6; 10 positions agree with TRBD2. The CDR3 runs 22 residues. The ends lost 4 bases at V and 0 bases at J; junction bases unmatched: 19. Per germline, CDR1 SGHRS and CDR2 YFSETQ. CDR3 in DNA: TGCGCCAGCAGCCCCGGGCTTCGGTTGACTAGCGGGCCCCTCTCTGGGGCCAACGTCCTGACTTTC. As protein: CASSPGLRLTSGPLSGANVLTF. Complete variable domain (other parts from reference TRBV5-1 and TRBJ2-6): KAGVTQTPRYLIKTRGQQVTLSCSPISGHRSVSWYQQTPGQGLQFLFEYFSETQRNKGNFPGRFSGRQFSNSRSEMNVSTLELGDSALYLCASSPGLRLTSGPLSGANVLTFGAGSRLTVL.

V usage is TRBV12-3 or TRBV12-4 and J usage is TRBJ2-5, with 10 bases aligning to TRBD1. The CDR3 consists of 16 residues. Trimming removed 8 bases from V and 1 base from J; junction bases left unmatched: 10. The CDR3 region is CASARRQGAAQETQYF. CDR3 sequence (DNA): TGTGCCAGCGCGAGAAGACAGGGGGCGGCCCAAGAGACCCAGTACTTC.

This clonotype was observed a handful of times. Its ends do not fully match the called genes, so a read error is possible. J is TRBJ2-7 and V is TRBV19; 7 positions match TRBD1. Per the germline V gene, CDR1 is LNHDA and CDR2 is SQIVND (reference sequence). The CDR3 loop spans 14 amino acids. Written as DNA, the CDR3 is TGTGCGAGTAGTAAAGGGACAGTTGCCTACGAGCAGTACTTC. Its protein is CASSKGTVAYEQYF.

Only a few counts were recorded for this clonotype. The chain couples TRBV12-3 or TRBV12-4 to TRBJ1-1; a weak D match, TRBD1 (6 bases). Trimming stripped 7 bases from V and 7 bases from J, with 19 bases between. The CDR3 is 14 residues long. The CDR3 nucleotides read TGTGCCAGCACCGGCGGAGGGGGGGGGAATGAAGCTTTCTTT. Its translation is CASTGGGGGNEAFF.

J is TRBJ2-3 and V is TRBV5-1; D ambiguous. Germline loops: CDR1 SGHRS, CDR2 YFSETQ. V was pared by 0 bases and J by 3 bases, with 11 bases between. The length of the CDR3 is 15 residues. The CDR3 loop reads CASSLVLARTDTQYF. CDR3 DNA: TGCGCCAGCAGCTTGGTATTAGCCCGGACAGATACGCAGTATTTT.

This clonotype was seen a handful of times. CDR3 nucleotide sequence: TGCGCCAGCAGCTTGGATATAGCCAAAAACATTCAGTACTTC. It encodes CASSLDIAKNIQYF. J is TRBJ2-4 and V is TRBV5-1; D gene unclear. Germline CDR1 and CDR2: SGHRS and YFSETQ. CDR3 length equals 14 residues. V lost 0 bases and J 0 bases, leaving 4 bases between the germline ends.

This clonotype turned up a few times. This chain connects TRBV20-1 to TRBJ2-7; TRBD2 matches 11 bases. Germline CDR1 reads DFQATT; CDR2 reads SNEGSKA (reference sequence). The CDR3 sequence is 17 residues long. V gave up 6 bases and J gave up 3 bases; unmatched junction bases: 16. In DNA, the CDR3 is TGCAGTGCCCCCAGCACTAGCGGGAGATATGCTCACTACGAGCAGTACTTC. Protein: CSAPSTSGRYAHYEQYF.

This clonotype was seen repeatedly, ten times or more. The J gene is TRBJ2-2, the V gene TRBV28, with a tentative D call TRBD2 (6 bases). Trimming stripped 7 bases from V and 0 bases from J, with 18 bases between. The CDR3 is 17 amino acids. CDR1 MDHEN and CDR2 SYDVKM come from the germline V gene. The CDR3 DNA follows: TGTGCCAGCATCCGTCGTCTTGCGGGGACGAACACCGGGGAGCTGTTTTTT. This encodes CASIRRLAGTNTGELFF.

This clonotype was observed a handful of times. The chain couples TRBV6-9 to TRBJ1-5; D gene ambiguous. Germline lookup yields CDR1 MNHGY and CDR2 SVAAGI. There are 15 residues in the CDR3. The V gene lost 4 bases and the J gene lost 4 bases, with 14 bases spanning the gap. CDR3 sequence (DNA): TGTGCCAGCAGTTTTTCCGACTGGAAGAATCAGCCCCAGCATTTT. This encodes CASSFSDWKNQPQHF.

J is TRBJ2-1 and V is TRBV30; a weak D match, TRBD2 (5 bases). Germline V gene lookup returns CDR1 GTSNPN and CDR2 SVGIG (reference sequence). This CDR3 is 10 amino acids long. Trimming took off 8 bases at V and 7 bases at J, with 9 bases between the two ends. For the CDR3, the DNA is TGTGCCGGACTCATGAATGAGCAGTTCTTC. Its protein is CAGLMNEQFF.

This clonotype showed up just once. One end of the junction is discordant with germline, which a read error may explain. J is TRBJ2-7 and V is TRBV20-1; no clear D. The CDR3 length is 13 residues. Germline V gives CDR1 DFQATT, CDR2 SNEGSKA (reference sequence). The CDR3 coding sequence is TGCAGTGCTCGCCGGGTGGCTGAGAACGAGGAGTACTTC. Amino acids: CSARRVAENEEYF.

This clonotype appeared a few times. V and J are TRBV11-1 and TRBJ2-1; 11 bases map to TRBD2. Germline V gene lookup returns CDR1 SGHAT and CDR2 FQDESV (reference sequence). The CDR3 runs to 20 residues. Trimming cost V 4 bases and J 16 bases; bases outside gene matches: 30. The CDR3, as DNA: TGTGCCAGCAGCTATAAAAGAAGGCTAGCGGGAGGACTTAGCTACAATGAGCGTTTCTTC. It specifies CASSYKRRLAGGLSYNERFF. Full variable domain (rest looked up from reference TRBV11-1 and TRBJ2-1): EAEVAQSPRYKITEKSQAVAFWCDPISGHATLYWYRQILGQGPELLVQFQDESVVDDSQLPKDRFSAERLKGVDSTLKIQPAELGDSAMYLCASSYKRRLAGGLSYNERFFGPGTRLTVL.

The V gene is TRBV12-3 or TRBV12-4, the J gene TRBJ2-3; no reliable D call. The CDR3 extends over 13 amino acids. V gave up 3 bases and J gave up 6 bases, with 10 bases separating them. CDR3 bases: TGTGCCAGCAGTTTTTCCTCACCCGATACGCAGTATTTT. Translation gives CASSFSSPDTQYF.

This clonotype was detected ten times or more. The V call is TRBV11-2, the J call TRBJ2-7; D may match TRBD1 or TRBD2 (5 bases each). Trimming took 7 bases from V and 2 from J, leaving 15 bases between them. The V gene's germline CDR1 is SGHAT and CDR2 FQNNGV. The CDR3 sequence is 14 residues long. CDR3 region: CASTPEVGPYEQYF. The CDR3 nucleotides read TGTGCCAGCACCCCCGAGGTGGGACCCTACGAGCAGTACTTC.

The J gene is TRBJ1-3, the V gene TRBV12-3 or TRBV12-4, with D perhaps TRBD1 (6 bases). Trimming pared 8 bases from V and 0 bases from J, leaving 14 bases between. The CDR3 consists of 15 residues. The CDR3 DNA sequence: TGTGCCAGCCGGGGGGCAGCGACCTCTGGAAACACCATATATTTT. Translated: CASRGAATSGNTIYF.

The chain recombines TRBV4-1 with TRBJ1-5, with unresolved D. In germline, CDR1 is MGHRA, CDR2 YSYEKL. The CDR3 contains 14 residues. V shed 0 bases and J shed 4 bases, with 7 bases lying between them. For the CDR3, the DNA is TGCGCCAGCAGCCAAGATAAGTTAAATCAGCCCCAGCATTTT. This sequence encodes CASSQDKLNQPQHF.

This clonotype was seen more than once but under ten times. The chain has TRBV7-8 and TRBJ2-1; D remains ambiguous. The CDR3 extends over 16 amino acids. The V and J ends lost 4 bases and 1 base respectively, with 14 bases between them. Germline lookup yields CDR1 SGHVS and CDR2 FQNEAQ. CDR3 DNA sequence: TGTGCCAGCAGCTCTAACGTCAGATTGTCCTACAATGAGCAGTTCTTC. It translates to CASSSNVRLSYNEQFF.

This rearrangement joins TRBV18 to TRBJ2-2, with D perhaps matching TRBD2 (5 bases). CDR3 size: 13 residues. Trimming took off 8 bases at V and 6 bases at J, with 13 bases between the two ends. Germline-derived CDR1 and CDR2 are KGHSH and LQKENI. In nucleotides, the CDR3 is TGTGCCAGCCAAACAACTAGTTCCGGGGAGCTGTTTTTT. Translated, it gives CASQTTSSGELFF.

The chain is built from TRBV7-2 and TRBJ2-3; 13 bases line up with TRBD2. The CDR3 loop spans 17 amino acids. Trimming removed 5 bases from V and 1 base from J; junction bases left unmatched: 6. CDR1 is SGHTA, CDR2 FQGNSA, per germline. CDR3 sequence reads: CASSTRTSGRGTDTQYF. The CDR3 nucleotides read TGTGCCAGCAGCACCCGGACTAGCGGGAGAGGCACAGATACGCAGTATTTT.

This clonotype was seen more than once but under ten times. The genes are TRBV7-2 and TRBJ2-2; D is undetermined. Germline V lookup: CDR1 SGHTA, CDR2 FQGNSA. V lost 5 bases to trimming and J lost 1 base, with 8 bases between them. There are 14 residues in the CDR3. In DNA form, the CDR3 reads TGTGCCAGCAGCCGACTCCTGAACACCGGGGAGCTGTTTTTT. It translates to CASSRLLNTGELFF.